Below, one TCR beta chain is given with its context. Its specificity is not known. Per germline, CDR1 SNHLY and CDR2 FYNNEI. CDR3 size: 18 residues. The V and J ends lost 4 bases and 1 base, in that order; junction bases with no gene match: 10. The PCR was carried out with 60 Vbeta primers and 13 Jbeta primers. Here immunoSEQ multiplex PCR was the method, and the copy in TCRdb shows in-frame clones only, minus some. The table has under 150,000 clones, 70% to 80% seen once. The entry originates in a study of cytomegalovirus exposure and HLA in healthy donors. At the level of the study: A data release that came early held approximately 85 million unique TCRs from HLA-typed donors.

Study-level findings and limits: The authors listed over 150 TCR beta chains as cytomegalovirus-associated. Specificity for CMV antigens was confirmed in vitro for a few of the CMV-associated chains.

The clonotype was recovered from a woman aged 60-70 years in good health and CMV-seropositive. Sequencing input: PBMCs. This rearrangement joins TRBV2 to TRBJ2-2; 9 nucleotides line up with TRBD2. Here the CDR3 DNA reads TGTGCCAGCAGTGTGGTTTCTAGCGGGGCCTTGAACACCGGGGAGCTGTTTTTT. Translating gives CASSVVSSGALNTGELFF.